This T cell receptor beta chain was profiled in a study of blood T cell repertoires in COVID-19. Study information: The origin of the acute and convalescent COVID-19 samples was the United States, Italy and Spain.

The CDR3 totals 15 residues. V lost 2 bases, J lost 9 bases, and 10 bases stayed unmatched. CDR1 and CDR2 from the germline V gene are SEHNR and FQNEAQ (reference sequence). Enrolled through a virtual design, the participants were between roughly 18 and 90 years of age and came from about two dozen US areas. Produced via immunoSEQ multiplex PCR; TCRdb's table is partial and in-frame only. Here the sample spans 250,000 to 300,000 clones, roughly 86% being singletons. This sequence was found in a woman in her sixties or seventies who had recovered from COVID-19. The chain joins TRBV7-9 to TRBJ2-1; TRBD1 matches 7 bases. The source material was PBMCs or T cells enriched from blood (not recorded which). DNA for the CDR3: TGTGCCAGCAGCTTAAGCCGGACAGGCTGGGGTGAGCAGTTCTTC. Its translation is CASSLSRTGWGEQFF.